The 30 T cell receptor beta chains in this list originate from one sample, sequenced in a study of cytomegalovirus exposure and HLA in healthy donors. Primers included in the PCR were 60 Vbeta and 13 Jbeta primers. The protocol was immunoSEQ multiplex PCR, while the TCRdb copy is restricted to in-frame clones and leaves out a portion. The sample holds around 150,000 clones, roughly 77% seen once. Sequencing input: PBMCs. These TCRs come from a human donor in good health.

The chain links TRBV30 to TRBJ1-1; weak D call: TRBD1 (6 bases). V was trimmed by 1 base and J by 7 bases, leaving 10 bases between them. CDR3 size: 12 residues. Germline values: CDR1 GTSNPN, CDR2 SVGIG (reference sequence). The chain's CDR3 is CAWSATGSEAFF. For the CDR3, the DNA is TGTGCCTGGAGTGCAACAGGGAGTGAAGCTTTCTTT.

This clone is a singleton in its sample. CDR3 in amino acids: CASSPPSKQRAGVTGELFF. The CDR3 nucleotides read TGTGCCAGCAGTCCCCCCTCGAAACAGAGGGCGGGAGTCACCGGGGAGCTGTTTTTT. This chain links TRBV28 with TRBJ2-2, with TRBD2 identical over 7 bases. The CDR3 is 19 amino acids. With 5 bases clipped from V and 4 bases from J, the junction kept 19 bases outside the gene matches. Germline CDR1 is MDHEN and CDR2 is SYDVKM.

This clone was counted a single time. J is TRBJ2-3 and V is TRBV5-1, with 12 bases that match TRBD2. Trimming at V came to 3 bases and at J to 3 bases, leaving 2 bases not matched to a gene. Germline assignment: CDR1 SGHRS and CDR2 YFSETQ. This CDR3 is 15 amino acids long. The CDR3 here is CASSWLAGGTDTQYF. The CDR3, as DNA: TGCGCCAGCAGCTGGCTAGCGGGGGGGACAGATACGCAGTATTTT.

This clone was seen just once. The rearrangement uses TRBV30 and TRBJ1-2, with D possibly TRBD1 on 6 matching bases. The V end was cut by 5 bases, the J end by 3 bases, with 19 bases between. The CDR3 has 15 amino acids. The germline V gene has CDR1 GTSNPN and CDR2 SVGIG (reference sequence). The CDR3 loop is CAWAPGGAGDYGYTF. CDR3 nucleotide sequence: TGTGCCTGGGCCCCGGGGGGCGCAGGGGACTATGGCTACACCTTC.

The sample holds a few counts of this clone. The rearrangement uses TRBV19 and TRBJ2-1; perhaps TRBD1 as D (6 bases). The length of the CDR3 is 15 residues. Germline CDR1 and CDR2: LNHDA and SQIVND (reference sequence). Trimming left V 5 bases short and J 3 bases short, with 14 bases between. The CDR3 bases are TGTGCCAGTAGTGTGACAGGAAAAGGCTACAATGAGCAGTTCTTC. Translation: CASSVTGKGYNEQFF.

The rearrangement links TRBV13 to TRBJ2-7; D gene unclear. Germline V gives CDR1 PRHDT, CDR2 FYEKMQ (reference sequence). Trimming took 2 bases from V and 4 from J, leaving 12 bases between them. The CDR3 is 14 amino acids. CDR3 residues: CASSLTDNGYEQYF. DNA for the CDR3: TGTGCCAGCAGCTTAACCGACAATGGGTACGAGCAGTACTTC. The variable domain in full, with the rest retrieved from reference TRBV13 and TRBJ2-7, is AAGVIQSPRHLIKEKRETATLKCYPIPRHDTVYWYQQGPGQDPQFLISFYEKMQSDKGSIPDRFSAQQFSDYHSELNMSSLELGDSALYFCASSLTDNGYEQYFGPGTRLTVT.

The V gene is TRBV30, the J gene TRBJ2-3, with 7 bases identical to TRBD2. The CDR3 length is 16 residues. J lost 0 bases, V lost 3 bases, and 9 bases had no gene match. Germline CDR1 GTSNPN, CDR2 SVGIG (reference sequence). The CDR3 nucleotides are TGTGCCTGGAGAAAACTAGCGCTCTCTAGCACAGATACGCAGTATTTT. Protein sequence: CAWRKLALSSTDTQYF.

The chain combines TRBV7-2 with TRBJ2-1, with 12 bases lining up with TRBD2. CDR3 size: 16 residues. V dropped 0 bases and J dropped 4; count of bases not matched to a gene: 1. The V gene's germline CDR1 is SGHTA and CDR2 FQGNSA. The CDR3 DNA is TGTGCCAGCAGCTTAGCCCTAGCGGGAGGGTACAATGAGCAGTTCTTC. Translation: CASSLALAGGYNEQFF.

The chain recombines TRBV5-5 with TRBJ2-7; 11 positions match TRBD2. Germline lookup yields CDR1 SGHKS and CDR2 YYEKEE (reference sequence). J gave up 4 bases and V 0 bases, and 9 bases lay outside the gene matches. CDR3 length: 17 amino acids. CDR3 sequence: CASSLGAPSGGSYEQYF. The CDR3 DNA sequence: TGTGCCAGCAGCTTGGGGGCCCCTAGCGGGGGGTCTTACGAGCAGTACTTC.

The rearrangement links TRBV4-1 to TRBJ1-1; D is uncertain. The V end lost 2 bases, the J end lost 11 bases, and 15 bases lay between the germline ends. Germline lookup yields CDR1 MGHRA and CDR2 YSYEKL. The CDR3 is 13 residues long. Written as DNA, the CDR3 is TGCGCCAGCAGCCAATCGGAGAGTGGTGAGGCTTTCTTT. Translating gives CASSQSESGEAFF.

The V call is TRBV5-6, the J call TRBJ1-3; TRBD1 agrees at 8 bases. CDR1 and CDR2 (germline): SGHDT, YYEEEE. The CDR3 covers 18 residues. The ends lost 4 bases at V and 5 bases at J; junction bases unmatched: 17. Written as DNA, the CDR3 is TGTGCCAGCAGCGGAACTGGACAGGGTTTGGGTATGAGAAACACCATATATTTT. It is translated as CASSGTGQGLGMRNTIYF. The full variable domain, its missing parts supplied by reference TRBV5-6 and TRBJ1-3, is DAGVTQSPTHLIKTRGQQVTLRCSPKSGHDTVSWYQQALGQGPQFIFQYYEEEERQRGNFPDRFSGHQFPNYSSELNVNALLLGDSALYLCASSGTGQGLGMRNTIYFGEGSWLTVV.

This clone was seen more than once but under ten times. The chain carries TRBV6-5 and TRBJ1-5; D uncertain. Trimming removed 4 bases at V and 4 bases at J, with 14 bases between. The CDR3 is 15 amino acids. The germline gives CDR1 MNHEY, CDR2 SVGAGI. The CDR3 nucleotides read TGTGCCAGCAGTTCAAGCAGAGGGCGGAATCAGCCCCAGCATTTT. Residues: CASSSSRGRNQPQHF.

The genes are TRBV5-4 and TRBJ2-7; D is ambiguous. The CDR3 runs 17 residues. CDR1 SGHNT and CDR2 YYREEE come from the germline V gene (reference sequence). V gave up 3 bases and J gave up 3 bases, with 22 bases separating them. CDR3 region: CASSSPGPSATGYEQYF. CDR3 DNA sequence: TGTGCCAGCAGCTCACCGGGTCCCTCCGCGACGGGCTACGAGCAGTACTTC. Full variable domain (outside the CDR3, taken from reference TRBV5-4 and TRBJ2-7): ETGVTQSPTHLIKTRGQQVTLRCSSQSGHNTVSWYQQALGQGPQFIFQYYREEENGRGNFPPRFSGLQFPNYSSELNVNALELDDSALYLCASSSPGPSATGYEQYFGPGTRLTVT.

Only a few counts were recorded for this clone. The gene calls are TRBV6-6 and TRBJ2-7, with 8 bases that match TRBD1. V was clipped by 2 bases and J by 5 bases; unmatched bases: 8. There are 15 residues in the CDR3. The germline gives CDR1 MNHNY, CDR2 SVGAGI (reference sequence). The CDR3 loop is CASSYEQGAYNEQYF. The CDR3, as DNA: TGTGCCAGCAGTTACGAGCAGGGGGCGTACAACGAGCAGTACTTC.

V gene TRBV28 combines with J gene TRBJ2-7; 8 nucleotides align to TRBD1. The germline CDR1 and CDR2 sequences are MDHEN and SYDVKM. Trimming cost V 2 bases and J 6 bases; bases outside gene matches: 3. This CDR3 spans 13 amino acids. The CDR3 DNA is TGTGCCAGCAGTTTACAGGACAGGGTCGAGCAGTACTTC. Its protein product is CASSLQDRVEQYF. Variable domain in full (rest from reference TRBV28 and TRBJ2-7): DVKVTQSSRYLVKRTGEKVFLECVQDMDHENMFWYRQDPGLGLRLIYFSYDVKMKEKGDIPEGYSVSREKKERFSLILESASTNQTSMYLCASSLQDRVEQYFGPGTRLTVT.

The CDR3 sequence: CASSVGGRGANVLTF. The CDR3 DNA follows: TGTGCCAGCAGCGTGGGAGGGCGTGGGGCCAACGTCCTGACTTTC. The gene calls are TRBV5-4 and TRBJ2-6, with TRBD2 matching over 7 bases. V lost 4 bases to trimming and J lost 3 bases; unmatched junction nucleotides: 4. The CDR3 extends over 15 amino acids. Germline loops: CDR1 SGHNT, CDR2 YYREEE (reference sequence).

This rearrangement joins TRBV2 to TRBJ2-5; TRBD2 matches 7 bases. The germline V gene encodes CDR1 SNHLY and CDR2 FYNNEI. The CDR3 covers 13 residues. V was clipped by 2 bases and J by 5 bases; unmatched bases: 2. In DNA, the CDR3 is TGTGCCAGCAGTGAAAGGGGAGGGGAGACCCAGTACTTC. Protein product: CASSERGGETQYF.

The rearrangement uses TRBV9 and TRBJ1-2; possible D gene TRBD1, 6 bases. Trimming took 3 bases from V and 8 from J, leaving 20 bases between them. CDR3 size: 15 residues. Germline values: CDR1 SGDLS, CDR2 YYNGEE. The CDR3 DNA sequence: TGTGCCAGCAGCGCCACCCCCTGGGGGCAGGGAGGCTACACCTTC. It is translated as CASSATPWGQGGYTF.

The rearrangement links TRBV30 to TRBJ1-2, with 7 bases lining up with TRBD1. The germline V gene has CDR1 GTSNPN and CDR2 SVGIG (reference sequence). V lost 7 bases, J lost 4 bases, and 6 bases stayed unmatched. The CDR3 sequence is 12 residues long. CDR3 sequence: CASDGDSYGYTF. The DNA for the CDR3 is TGTGCCTCCGATGGGGACAGCTATGGCTACACCTTC. The variable domain in full, with the rest retrieved from reference TRBV30 and TRBJ1-2, is SQTIHQWPATLVQPVGSPLSLECTVEGTSNPNLYWYRQAAGRGLQLLFYSVGIGQISSEVPQNLSASRPQDRQFILSSKKLLLSDSGFYLCASDGDSYGYTFGSGTRLTVV.

This chain uses TRBV6-1 with TRBJ2-2; 7 bases map to TRBD2. Germline trimming cut 4 bases from V and 0 bases from J; bases unmatched to any gene: 5. This CDR3 has 16 amino acids. From germline, CDR1 is MNHNS and CDR2 SASEGT. The CDR3 sequence: CASSGPSGANTGELFF. The CDR3 region has the DNA TGTGCCAGCAGTGGCCCTAGCGGCGCGAACACCGGGGAGCTGTTTTTT.

V is TRBV27 and J is TRBJ2-7, with 10 bases aligning to TRBD2. Trimming at V came to 4 bases and at J to 6 bases, leaving 9 bases not matched to a gene. The germline V gene has CDR1 MNHEY and CDR2 SMNVEV (reference sequence). The CDR3 is 15 amino acids. The CDR3 coding sequence is TGTGCCAGCAGTTCATTGAGCGGGGGGGCCGCCGAGCAGTACTTC. This encodes CASSSLSGGAAEQYF.

The chain couples TRBV6-1 to TRBJ1-2, with 8 bases fitting TRBD1. J was trimmed by 4 bases and V by 10 bases; bases with no gene match: 11. Germline V gene sequence: CDR1 MNHNS, CDR2 SASEGT. The CDR3 covers 14 residues. The CDR3 region is CATGTGPRSYGYTF. CDR3 coding DNA: TGTGCCACCGGGACAGGTCCCCGGAGCTATGGCTACACCTTC.

The chain is built from TRBV5-5 and TRBJ2-7, with a weak D call TRBD2 (6 bases). Germline V gene sequence: CDR1 SGHKS, CDR2 YYEKEE (reference sequence). The V end lost 4 bases, the J end lost 5 bases, and 16 bases lay between the germline ends. The CDR3 has 14 amino acids. The CDR3 nucleotides are TGTGCCAGCAGCGGACTAACCAGCGACCACGAGCAGTACTTC. Amino acids: CASSGLTSDHEQYF. The full variable domain, completed using reference TRBV5-5 and TRBJ2-7, is DAGVTQSPTHLIKTRGQQVTLRCSPISGHKSVSWYQQVLGQGPQFIFQYYEKEERGRGNFPDRFSARQFPNYSSELNVNALLLGDSALYLCASSGLTSDHEQYFGPGTRLTVT.

This clone appeared once. CDR3 sequence reads: CASSVGTGASTDTQYF. The CDR3 DNA follows: TGTGCCAGCAGCGTCGGGACAGGGGCCAGCACAGATACGCAGTATTTT. V and J are TRBV13 and TRBJ2-3, with TRBD1 identical over 10 bases. Germline V gene data show CDR1 as PRHDT and CDR2 as FYEKMQ (reference sequence). J lost 0 bases, V lost 5 bases, and 5 bases had no gene match. The CDR3 runs 16 residues.

This clone has more than one count but fewer than ten. The CDR3 region is CASSWILWGVKTEAFF. The CDR3 DNA sequence: TGTGCCAGCAGTTGGATTTTATGGGGGGTTAAGACTGAAGCTTTCTTT. The chain carries TRBV28 and TRBJ1-1; possible D gene TRBD1, 5 bases. The CDR3 runs to 16 residues. The germline gives CDR1 MDHEN, CDR2 SYDVKM. With 4 bases removed from V and 5 bases from J, the gap between germline ends came to 20 bases.

V and J are TRBV19 and TRBJ1-5, with TRBD1 as a possible D gene (5 bases). V lost 2 bases to trimming and J lost 4 bases, with 9 bases between them. The CDR3 is 14 residues long. Germline V lookup: CDR1 LNHDA, CDR2 SQIVND (reference sequence). The CDR3 region is CASSIIRENQPQHF. CDR3 coding DNA: TGTGCCAGTAGTATAATCAGGGAAAATCAGCCCCAGCATTTT. Based on the CDR3 plus reference TRBV19 and TRBJ1-5, the full variable domain is DGGITQSPKYLFRKEGQNVTLSCEQNLNHDAMYWYRQDPGQGLRLIYYSQIVNDFQKGDIAEGYSVSREKKESFPLTVTSAQKNPTAFYLCASSIIRENQPQHFGDGTRLSIL.

V is TRBV6-1 and J is TRBJ2-2; TRBD2 is a possible D gene (7 bases). Trimming removed 6 bases from V and 4 bases from J, with 15 bases in between. Germline V gene data show CDR1 as MNHNS and CDR2 as SASEGT. CDR3 length: 15 residues. This chain's CDR3 is CASRKGGASTGELFF. The CDR3 DNA reads TGTGCCAGCAGAAAGGGGGGGGCCAGCACCGGGGAGCTGTTTTTT.

The chain joins TRBV19 to TRBJ1-3; TRBD1 matches at 7 bases. The trim removed 7 bases at V and 2 bases at J, leaving 11 bases unmatched. Germline CDR1 LNHDA, CDR2 SQIVND (reference sequence). The CDR3 has 16 residues. CDR3 sequence: CASTPMTGSAGNTIYF. As DNA, the CDR3 is TGTGCCAGTACCCCGATGACAGGGAGTGCTGGAAACACCATATATTTT.

V gene TRBV5-1 combines with J gene TRBJ2-2, with 9 bases matching TRBD1. This CDR3 has 15 amino acids. CDR1 is SGHRS, CDR2 YFSETQ, per germline. The ends lost 4 bases at V and 7 bases at J; junction bases unmatched: 8. The CDR3 is CASSPGTGIDGELFF. In DNA, the CDR3 is TGCGCCAGCAGCCCCGGGACAGGGATTGACGGGGAGCTGTTTTTT.

This CDR3 reads CASSLAGQGAATEAFF. The CDR3 DNA follows: TGCGCCAGCAGCTTGGCGGGACAGGGGGCAGCTACTGAAGCTTTCTTT. J is TRBJ1-1 and V is TRBV5-1; 12 nucleotides align to TRBD1. The CDR3 is 16 amino acids. Germline lookup yields CDR1 SGHRS and CDR2 YFSETQ. Trimming cost V 0 bases and J 5 bases; bases outside gene matches: 5.